A selection of T cell receptor beta chains follows, all from one sample in a study of T cell changes during pregnancy in multiple sclerosis. Libraries were prepared by immunoSEQ multiplex PCR; TCRdb keeps only in-frame clonotypes and omits some of them. The repertoire includes 70,000 to 95,000 clones, around 95% of them detected once, and around 0.75% sits in the top ten. The starting material was peripheral blood, obtained in the second trimester of pregnancy. All receptors derive from a female donor in good health, enrolled as a control in a pregnancy study. CDR3s include the opening cysteine and the closing phenylalanine or tryptophan. Fields, in order: V gene, J gene, D gene, clone size, CDR3 length, CDR3 DNA, CDR3 protein. A D gene is named only where the DNA matches it firmly. Clone size appears in some rows only: once, few, many, or a class for an expanded clone.

TRBV23-1,TRBJ2-3,.,.,16,TGCGCCAGCAGCGAGAAAGGGGGGGCGGACACAGATACGCAGTATTTT,CASSEKGGADTDTQYF
TRBV9,TRBJ1-3,TRBD1,once,16,TGTGCCAGCAGCGTAGGTTCAGGGGGCGTTGGAAACACCATATATTTT,CASSVGSGGVGNTIYF
TRBV7-9,TRBJ2-7,.,.,14,TGTGCCAGCAGCCTCCAGGGCCTCCTCTACGAGCAGTACTTC,CASSLQGLLYEQYF
TRBV4-1,TRBJ1-6,.,.,17,TGCGCCAGCAGCCTCCGAGCCATCACAGGACATAATTCACCCCTCCACTTT,CASSLRAITGHNSPLHF
TRBV7-7,TRBJ1-5,.,.,18,TGTGCTAGCAGCTCTATAGAGGGTATGGGGGGGCAGGATCAGCCCCAGCATTTT,CASSSIEGMGGQDQPQHF
TRBV5-1,TRBJ1-2,.,.,14,TGCGCCAGCAGCTTGGCCTCGTCCGAGGATGGCTACACCTTC,CASSLASSEDGYTF
TRBV5-1,TRBJ2-7,TRBD1,once,20,TGCGCCAGCAGCTTCCCCAGGGGGTCCAGGGGCGCCCCCCGATCCTACGAGCAGTACTTC,CASSFPRGSRGAPRSYEQYF
TRBV7-2,TRBJ1-2,TRBD1,.,14,TGTGCCAGCAGCCCGAGGACAGGGGGCGACGGCTACACCTTC,CASSPRTGGDGYTF
TRBV10-3,TRBJ2-3,TRBD1,.,14,TGTGCCACCCTACAGGGGGTGAACACAGATACGCAGTATTTT,CATLQGVNTDTQYF
TRBV11-3,TRBJ1-3,.,.,14,TGTGCCAGCAGCGGAAAGGGGGCTGGAAACACCATATATTTT,CASSGKGAGNTIYF
TRBV4-1,TRBJ2-1,TRBD2,.,17,TGCGCCAGCAGCCACAGACTAGCGGGGGGGCCGTTCGATGAGCAGTTCTTC,CASSHRLAGGPFDEQFF
TRBV7-2,TRBJ2-1,TRBD2,.,16,TGTGCCAGCAGCGTTCTAAGCGGGGCGTCCTACAATGAGCAGTTCTTC,CASSVLSGASYNEQFF
TRBV18,TRBJ2-7,.,.,12,TGTGCCAGCTCACCAGAGTTCTACGAGCAGTACTTC,CASSPEFYEQYF
TRBV9,TRBJ2-3,TRBD2,.,18,TGTGCCAGCAGCCCCGGACTAGCGGGGGGGACTAGCACAGATACGCAGTATTTT,CASSPGLAGGTSTDTQYF
TRBV19,TRBJ1-1,.,.,13,TGTGCCAGTAGTATAGCGGGGGACACTGAAGCTTTCTTT,CASSIAGDTEAFF
TRBV6-1,TRBJ2-5,.,.,14,TGTGCCAGCAGTGCAACAGGGAGTAGAGAGACCCAGTACTTC,CASSATGSRETQYF
TRBV6-4,TRBJ2-3,TRBD2,.,16,TGTGCCAGCAGCCCAATTATTAGCGGGGGCACAGATACGCAGTATTTT,CASSPIISGGTDTQYF
TRBV19,TRBJ1-2,.,.,14,TGTGCCAGTAGTATCACAGGCCCAAACTATGGCTACACCTTC,CASSITGPNYGYTF
TRBV5-4,TRBJ2-3,TRBD2,once,18,TGTGCCAGCAGCCCTAAAAAGACTAGCGGGGGGAGCACAGATACGCAGTATTTT,CASSPKKTSGGSTDTQYF
TRBV9,TRBJ2-7,.,once,14,TGTGCCAGCAGCGTAGACCCCGGGGGTTACGAGCAGTACTTC,CASSVDPGGYEQYF
TRBV11-3,TRBJ1-2,.,.,17,TGTGCCAGCAGCTCTGAGACTCGGGAGGCTGGGAACTATGGCTACACCTTC,CASSSETREAGNYGYTF
TRBV7-3,TRBJ1-1,TRBD1,.,14,TGTGCCAGCAGCGTAACAGGGGGCAACACTGAAGCTTTCTTT,CASSVTGGNTEAFF
TRBV30,TRBJ1-4,TRBD1,.,14,TGTGCCTGGAGTGCAAGAGGGGGCGCGGAAAAACTGTTTTTT,CAWSARGGAEKLFF
TRBV29-1,TRBJ1-2,TRBD1,.,11,TGCAGCCACCAAACAGGGGAAGGCTACACCTTC,CSHQTGEGYTF
TRBV13,TRBJ2-3,.,.,12,TGTGCCAGCAGCTCTCAGGGGGATACGCAGTATTTT,CASSSQGDTQYF
TRBV16,TRBJ1-5,TRBD1,.,14,TGTGCCAGCAGCCAATCGACAGGGGGGGAGCCCCAGCATTTT,CASSQSTGGEPQHF
TRBV2,TRBJ2-5,TRBD1,.,17,TGTGCCAGCAGTGTTGCCGGGACAGGGTACCGTGAAGAGACCCAGTACTTC,CASSVAGTGYREETQYF
TRBV5-4,TRBJ1-2,TRBD1,once,17,TGTGCCAGCAGCCCCTCGGTCACCAGGGGGTTAAACTATGGCTACACCTTC,CASSPSVTRGLNYGYTF
TRBV7-9,TRBJ1-1,.,.,14,TGTGCCAGCAGCTTATTACAGGCCCACACTGAAGCTTTCTTT,CASSLLQAHTEAFF
TRBV7-9,TRBJ2-3,TRBD2,.,16,TGTGCCAGCAGCGCCCACCGGGGGGGCAGCACAGATACGCAGTATTTT,CASSAHRGGSTDTQYF
TRBV4-1,TRBJ2-1,TRBD2,.,14,TGCGCCAGCAGCCAGGATCAGACTAGCAGTGAGCAGTTCTTC,CASSQDQTSSEQFF
TRBV7-9,TRBJ1-1,.,.,13,TGTGCCAGCATGAAGCCCCAGAACACTGAAGCTTTCTTT,CASMKPQNTEAFF
TRBV27,TRBJ1-2,.,.,14,TGTGCCAGCAGTCTCGGTCCCAATATCTATGGCTACACCTTC,CASSLGPNIYGYTF
TRBV27,TRBJ2-7,TRBD1,.,14,TGTGCCAGCATTTTAGGACAGGGAATTTATGAGCAGTACTTC,CASILGQGIYEQYF
TRBV13,TRBJ2-7,.,.,15,TGTGCCAGCAGCCCCCAAGGTGCGGGGCACTACGAGCAGTACTTC,CASSPQGAGHYEQYF
TRBV19,TRBJ2-7,.,.,16,TGTGCCAGTAGTACCATACCTCTCCGGGGAACGGGCGAGCAGTACTTC,CASSTIPLRGTGEQYF
TRBV10-3,TRBJ2-7,.,.,13,TGTGCCATCAGTGATCGGCAGGCCTACGAGCAGTACTTC,CAISDRQAYEQYF
TRBV4-1,TRBJ2-3,TRBD2,.,18,TGCGCCAGCAGCCCAACTCAACTCCTAGCGGGGTTTATAGATACGCAGTATTTT,CASSPTQLLAGFIDTQYF
TRBV7-2,TRBJ2-6,.,.,16,TGTGCCAGCAGCCCCCATCTTAGCTCTGGGGCCAACGTCCTGACTTTC,CASSPHLSSGANVLTF
TRBV7-3,TRBJ1-4,TRBD1,.,15,TGTGCCAGCAGCCTATTCGGACAGGGGGCTGAAAAACTGTTTTTT,CASSLFGQGAEKLFF
TRBV7-8,TRBJ2-7,TRBD1,.,14,TGTGCCAGCAGCGCCCGGGACAGCTCCTACGAGCAGTACTTC,CASSARDSSYEQYF
TRBV9,TRBJ1-3,TRBD1,.,14,TGTGCCAGCAGCGCAGGGGGCTCTGGAAACACCATATATTTT,CASSAGGSGNTIYF
TRBV5-1,TRBJ1-1,.,.,15,TGCGCCAGCAGCTGGACTACCGACTCCAACACTGAAGCTTTCTTT,CASSWTTDSNTEAFF
TRBV7-2,TRBJ2-6,.,.,15,TGTGCCAGCAGCTTAACAGGTTCTGGGGCCAACGTCCTGACTTTC,CASSLTGSGANVLTF
TRBV15,TRBJ2-3,.,.,16,TGTGCCACCCGAGATGTGGTGCATTCTATCACAGATACGCAGTATTTT,CATRDVVHSITDTQYF
TRBV5-6,TRBJ2-5,.,.,13,TGTGCCAGCAGCCACACTAACCAAGAGACCCAGTACTTC,CASSHTNQETQYF
TRBV5-1,TRBJ1-1,TRBD1,.,15,TGCGCCAGCAGCCCAGGGGGTTCCATGAACACTGAAGCTTTCTTT,CASSPGGSMNTEAFF
TRBV18,TRBJ1-1,TRBD1,.,12,TGTGCCAGCTCACCCGGACAGGGAGGAGCTTTCTTT,CASSPGQGGAFF
TRBV27,TRBJ2-1,TRBD1,.,16,TGTGCCAGCAATATACGGGGACAGGTTCGGTTTGATGAGCAGTTCTTC,CASNIRGQVRFDEQFF
TRBV9,TRBJ2-6,TRBD1,.,15,TGTGCCAGCAGTAGACAGGGAACTGGGGCCAACGTCCTGACTTTC,CASSRQGTGANVLTF